Each of the 12 T cell receptor beta chains below was sequenced from the same sample in a study of response to subunit inactivated influenza vaccine. MiXCR was run by TCRdb on the RT-PCR reads, yielding one entry per CDR3 protein. Of roughly 160,000 distinct CDR3 sequences listed, around 10% were seen once; the top ten hold around 35%. The specimen was CD8+ T cells sorted from PBMCs, collected roughly 24 months after vaccination. Source of these receptors: a man between 50 and 69 years old who received an inactivated influenza vaccine.

The J gene is TRBJ2-3, the V gene TRBV3-1; 7 positions match TRBD1. Germline lookup yields CDR1 LGHDT and CDR2 YNNKEL (reference sequence). Trimming cost V 0 bases and J 2 bases; bases outside gene matches: 11. This CDR3 contains 18 residues. The CDR3 nucleotides are TGTGCCAGCAGCCAAGATATTGTCCAAGGGGGCCACACAGATACGCAGTATTTT. Its translation is CASSQDIVQGGHTDTQYF.

The genes are TRBV19 and TRBJ2-7, with D perhaps TRBD2 (5 bases). This CDR3 comprises 12 residues. The V end lost 5 bases, the J end lost 3 bases, and 8 bases lay between the germline ends. The germline gives CDR1 LNHDA, CDR2 SQIVND (reference sequence). The CDR3 is CASSADYYEQYF. CDR3 DNA: TGTGCCAGTAGTGCCGACTACTACGAGCAGTACTTC.

V and J are TRBV13 and TRBJ2-1; a possible D gene is TRBD2 (6 bases). Germline CDR1 is PRHDT and CDR2 is FYEKMQ (reference sequence). Trimming removed 1 base from V and 0 bases from J, with 22 bases in between. The CDR3 has 20 residues. For the CDR3, the DNA is TGTGCCAGCAGCTTAGTAGGGCTAGCGCGCCACACAAGCTCCTACAATGAGCAGTTCTTC. Amino acid sequence: CASSLVGLARHTSSYNEQFF.

This clonotype is medium-sized within its sample. V usage is TRBV6-5 and J usage is TRBJ2-1; 7 nucleotides line up with TRBD1. The CDR3 is 15 amino acids. V lost 5 bases to trimming and J lost 5 bases; unmatched junction nucleotides: 9. CDR1 and CDR2 (germline): MNHEY, SVGAGI. For the CDR3, the DNA is TGTGCCAGCAGTACTCCCGGGACAGCCCACAATGAGCAGTTCTTC. Amino acid sequence: CASSTPGTAHNEQFF.

This clonotype has ten or more counts. V gene TRBV10-3 combines with J gene TRBJ2-3; D remains ambiguous. This CDR3 is 15 amino acids long. The germline CDR1 and CDR2 sequences are ENHRY and SYGVKD. Trimming took off 4 bases at V and 2 bases at J, with 13 bases between the two ends. The CDR3 sequence: CAISASTSYTDTQYF. The CDR3 DNA sequence: TGTGCCATCAGTGCGTCTACCTCTTACACAGATACGCAGTATTTT.

The chain combines TRBV9 with TRBJ2-1; no clear D gene. Trimming removed 5 bases from V and 8 bases from J, with 17 bases in between. This CDR3 is 14 amino acids long. From germline, CDR1 is SGDLS and CDR2 YYNGEE. CDR3 DNA sequence: TGTGCCAGCAGTGCTCCCAAGTTGGGCGATGAGCAGTTCTTC. Protein sequence: CASSAPKLGDEQFF.

This clonotype was counted once. The chain links TRBV3-1 to TRBJ2-7; unclear D gene. This CDR3 has 15 amino acids. Looked up from germline, CDR1 is LGHDT and CDR2 is YNNKEL (reference sequence). Trimming removed 7 bases at V and 2 bases at J, with 18 bases between. The CDR3 region is CASTKEAPFTYEQYF. CDR3 sequence (DNA): TGTGCCAGCACCAAAGAGGCGCCTTTTACCTACGAGCAGTACTTC.

CDR3 DNA sequence: TGTGCCAGCAGTTTAAGATTGGGGACAGGGGGGATATACGAGCAGTACTTC. Protein product: CASSLRLGTGGIYEQYF. The chain joins TRBV12-3 or TRBV12-4 to TRBJ2-7, with TRBD1 matching over 11 bases. Trimming removed 2 bases from V and 4 bases from J; junction bases left unmatched: 10. The CDR3 has 17 residues.

The chain joins TRBV2 to TRBJ1-6, with TRBD1 identical over 7 bases. The CDR3 runs to 16 residues. CDR1 is SNHLY, CDR2 FYNNEI, per germline. V lost 7 bases and J lost 6; bases outside the gene matches: 12. CDR3 coding DNA: TGTGCCAGCAACTCGGGTGAGGGGGCGCTTAATTCACCCCTCCACTTT. This encodes CASNSGEGALNSPLHF.

This clonotype showed up just a few times. The rearrangement joins TRBV24-1 to TRBJ2-5, with 9 bases that match TRBD2. With V trimmed by 4 bases and J by 3 bases, 5 bases remained unmatched. Germline values: CDR1 KGHDR, CDR2 SFDVKD. The CDR3 runs 15 residues. CDR3 sequence reads: CATSDRTSEKETQYF. In DNA, the CDR3 is TGTGCCACCAGTGACCGGACTAGCGAGAAAGAGACCCAGTACTTC.

The rearrangement joins TRBV28 to TRBJ1-5; TRBD1 might be the D (6 bases). The germline V gene has CDR1 MDHEN and CDR2 SYDVKM. V lost 9 bases, J lost 4 bases, and 13 bases lay in between. The length of the CDR3 is 13 residues. The CDR3 reads CASLRQGNQPQHF. The CDR3 nucleotides read TGTGCCAGTTTGCGGCAGGGGAATCAGCCCCAGCATTTT.

The chain uses TRBV20-1 and TRBJ2-6; D is uncertain. CDR1 and CDR2 (germline): DFQATT, SNEGSKA (reference sequence). Trimming left V 2 bases short and J 0 bases short, with 8 bases between. The CDR3 length is 15 residues. CDR3 in amino acids: CSARPRFSGANVLTF. In DNA form, the CDR3 reads TGCAGTGCTAGACCACGCTTCTCTGGGGCCAACGTCCTGACTTTC.